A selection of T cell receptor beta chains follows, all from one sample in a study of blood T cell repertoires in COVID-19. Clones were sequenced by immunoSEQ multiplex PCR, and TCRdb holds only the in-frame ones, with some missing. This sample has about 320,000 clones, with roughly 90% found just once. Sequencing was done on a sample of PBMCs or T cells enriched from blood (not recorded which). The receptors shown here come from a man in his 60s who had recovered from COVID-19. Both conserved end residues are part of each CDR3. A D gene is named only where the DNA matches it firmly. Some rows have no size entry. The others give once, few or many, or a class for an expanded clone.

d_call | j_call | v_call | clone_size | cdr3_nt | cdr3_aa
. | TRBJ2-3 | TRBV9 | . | TGTGCCAGCAACCGGGGTCTTAGCACAGATACGCAGTATTTT | CASNRGLSTDTQYF
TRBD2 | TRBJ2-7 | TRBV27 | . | TGTGCCAACCCTGGGACTAGCGGGACCCCATCCTACGAGCAGTACTTC | CANPGTSGTPSYEQYF
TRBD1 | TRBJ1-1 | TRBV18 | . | TGTGCCAGCTCACCCAGACAGGGGCGAGGGGACACTGAAGCTTTCTTT | CASSPRQGRGDTEAFF
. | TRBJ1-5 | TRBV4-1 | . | TGCGCCAGCAGCCAAGCGTGGGGGCTGGTTGAGCCCCAGCATTTT | CASSQAWGLVEPQHF
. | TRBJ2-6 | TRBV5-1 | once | TGCGCCAGCAGCTTGGCGGGTTCTGGGGCCAACGTCCTGACTTTC | CASSLAGSGANVLTF
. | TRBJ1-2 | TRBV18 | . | TGTGCCAGCTCACAACAGGGAGTCGCCTATGGCTACACCTTC | CASSQQGVAYGYTF
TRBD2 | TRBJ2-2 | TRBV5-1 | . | TGCGCCAGCAGCGCAAGCGGGAGGGCCTTGGGCACCGGGGAGCTGTTTTTT | CASSASGRALGTGELFF
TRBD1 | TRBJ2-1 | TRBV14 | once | TGTGCCAGCAGCCATGTTCAGGGGGTGAGTTACAATGAGCAGTTCTTC | CASSHVQGVSYNEQFF
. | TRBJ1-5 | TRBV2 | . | TGTGCCAGCAGCGCGGGGACTGGGGGTTTAGGTCAGCCCCAGCATTTT | CASSAGTGGLGQPQHF
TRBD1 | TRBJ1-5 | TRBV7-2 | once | TGTGCCAGCAGCCAGGACAGGGTGGACCCCCAGCATTTT | CASSQDRVDPQHF
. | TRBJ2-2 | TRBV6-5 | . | TGTGCCAGCAGTATCAACCACTACACCGGGGAGCTGTTTTTT | CASSINHYTGELFF
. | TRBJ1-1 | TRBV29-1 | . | TGCAGCGTTGTCAGGGAGAACACTGAAGCTTTCTTT | CSVVRENTEAFF
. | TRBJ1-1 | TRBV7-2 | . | TGTGCCAGCAGCTTGGGACTAGGCGCTGAAGCTTTCTTT | CASSLGLGAEAFF
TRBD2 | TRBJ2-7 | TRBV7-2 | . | TGTGCCAGCAGCCCACAGACTAGCGGGCCCTACGAGCAGTACTTC | CASSPQTSGPYEQYF
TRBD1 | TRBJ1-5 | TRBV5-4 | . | TGTGCCAGCAGTCTCGACAGGGGCTGGGATCAGCCCCAGCATTTT | CASSLDRGWDQPQHF
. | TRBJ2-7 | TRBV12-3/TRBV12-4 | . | TGTGCCAGCAGTTCGGTAAGCTACGAGCAGTACTTC | CASSSVSYEQYF
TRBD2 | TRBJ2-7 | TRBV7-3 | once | TGTGCCAGCAGCTTGCTAGCGGGAAACTACGAGCAGTACTTC | CASSLLAGNYEQYF
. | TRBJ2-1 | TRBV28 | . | TGTGCCAGCAGTTTAGCGTACAATGAGCAGTTCTTC | CASSLAYNEQFF
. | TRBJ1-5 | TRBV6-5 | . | TGTGCCAGCAGTCGAAAGGGGTATAGCAATCAGCCCCAGCATTTT | CASSRKGYSNQPQHF
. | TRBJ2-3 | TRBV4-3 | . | TGCGCCAGCAGCCAAGATATGGAGGCGCATACTACTAGCACAGATACGCAGTATTTT | CASSQDMEAHTTSTDTQYF
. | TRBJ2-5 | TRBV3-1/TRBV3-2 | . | TGTGCCAGCAGCCAGGGCCGGACCCAGTACTTC | CASSQGRTQYF
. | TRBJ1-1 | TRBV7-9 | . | TGTGCCAGCAGATACACCGGGACAATGAACACTGAAGCTTTCTTT | CASRYTGTMNTEAFF
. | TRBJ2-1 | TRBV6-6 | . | TGTGCCAGCAGTTACTCTGCGGGGGCGTCAAATGAGCAGTTCTTC | CASSYSAGASNEQFF
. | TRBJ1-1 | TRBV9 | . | TGTGCCAGCAGCGCAGGGATCATGAACACTGAAGCTTTCTTT | CASSAGIMNTEAFF
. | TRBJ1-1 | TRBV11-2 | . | TGTGCCAGCAGCTTGCAGGGAAACACTGAAGCTTTCTTT | CASSLQGNTEAFF
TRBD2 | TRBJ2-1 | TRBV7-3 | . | TGTGCCAGCAGCTTATTCCCAGCGGGAGTTAGTGAGCAGTTCTTC | CASSLFPAGVSEQFF
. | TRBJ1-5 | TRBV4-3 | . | TGCGCCAGCAGCCAGTCTTATAATCAGCCCCAGCATTTT | CASSQSYNQPQHF
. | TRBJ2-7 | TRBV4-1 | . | TGCGCCAGCAGCCAAGATGTGCTTCAGGGTGGGCCTTACGAGCAGTACTTC | CASSQDVLQGGPYEQYF
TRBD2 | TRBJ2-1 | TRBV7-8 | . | TGTGCCAGCAGCTCAGCCGGACTAGCGGGTTACAATGAGCAGTTCTTC | CASSSAGLAGYNEQFF
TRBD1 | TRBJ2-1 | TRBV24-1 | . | TGTGCCACCAGTGATTCCCGGGACAGGACCTACAATGAGCAGTTCTTC | CATSDSRDRTYNEQFF
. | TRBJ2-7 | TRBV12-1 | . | TGTGCCAGCAGCTTACCGGGACTAGCGGAGTGGGCAAGCTCCTACGAGCAGTACTTC | CASSLPGLAEWASSYEQYF
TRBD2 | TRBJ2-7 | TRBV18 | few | TGTGCCAGCTCACCAATCCTAGCGGGAGCCTACGAGCAGTACTTC | CASSPILAGAYEQYF
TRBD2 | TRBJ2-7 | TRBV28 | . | TGTGCCAGCAGAATTACCGGGACTAGCGTATGGGAGCAGTACTTC | CASRITGTSVWEQYF
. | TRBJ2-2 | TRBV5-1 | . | TGCGCCAGCAGCCCTTACATGGCCGGGGAGCTGTTTTTT | CASSPYMAGELFF
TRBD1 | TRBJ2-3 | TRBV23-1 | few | TGCGCCAGCAGTCCTCCCGGGCAGGGACAGGGAGGCACAGATACGCAGTATTTT | CASSPPGQGQGGTDTQYF
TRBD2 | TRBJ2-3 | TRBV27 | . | TGTGCCAGCGGTTGGACGGGCGGGAGGGCCCCAGATACGCAGTATTTT | CASGWTGGRAPDTQYF
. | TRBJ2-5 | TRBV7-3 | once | TGTGCCAGCAGCCACAGGGAAGGCCAAGAGACCCAGTACTTC | CASSHREGQETQYF
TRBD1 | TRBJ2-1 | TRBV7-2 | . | TGTGCCAGCAGCCCAGGACAGGAGTACAATGAGCAGTTCTTC | CASSPGQEYNEQFF
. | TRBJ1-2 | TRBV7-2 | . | TGTGCCAGCAGCGGCGGGGGAGGTGGCTACACCTTC | CASSGGGGGYTF
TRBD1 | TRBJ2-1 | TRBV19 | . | TGTGCCAGTAGGACAGGGTATGAGCAGTTCTTC | CASRTGYEQFF
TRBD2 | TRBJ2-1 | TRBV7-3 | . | TGTGCCAGCAGCTTGGAGCGGGAGGTGGGCGGGCAGTTCTTC | CASSLEREVGGQFF
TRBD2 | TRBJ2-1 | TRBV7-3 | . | TGTGCCAGCAGCTTAGAATGGACTAGCGGGAGGGCCGCGGACAATGAGCAGTTCTTC | CASSLEWTSGRAADNEQFF
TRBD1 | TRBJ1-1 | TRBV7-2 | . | TGTGCCAGCAGCTTAGCGGGACAGGGGCGTGGCACTGAAGCTTTCTTT | CASSLAGQGRGTEAFF
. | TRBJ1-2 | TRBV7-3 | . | TGTGCCAGCAGCTTAACTCGCAGGGGCGATGGCTACACCTTC | CASSLTRRGDGYTF
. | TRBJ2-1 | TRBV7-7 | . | TGTGCTAGCAGCTTAGAGGCCCGCGGGACTGAGCAGTTCTTC | CASSLEARGTEQFF